This record covers a single T cell receptor (beta chain). Its antigen remains unknown. This entry belongs to a study of tumor-infiltrating lymphocytes in localized non-small cell lung cancer. Overall study: From each patient, both tumor and uninvolved lung, non-adjacent to tumor, were sampled. Study-level results: Available tissue quantity limited TCR sequencing to a patient subset. TCRbeta sequencing showed higher T cell infiltration in tumors than uninvolved lung. Different pieces of the same tissue were used for each assay.

Data came from immunoSEQ multiplex PCR; TCRdb stores just in-frame clones and leaves some out. The top ten clones hold roughly 2% of a sample with 25,000 to 35,000 clones, roughly 85% of them seen once. The CDR3 consists of 15 residues. In germline, CDR1 is SGHRS, CDR2 YFSETQ. J gave up 0 bases and V 0 bases, and 3 bases lay outside the gene matches. Sequenced: lung tumor tissue. The J gene is TRBJ2-7, the V gene TRBV5-1, with 7 bases matching TRBD2. The sequence was collected from a human donor with non-small cell lung cancer. CDR3 residues: CASSLAGTNSYEQYF. As DNA, the CDR3 is TGCGCCAGCAGCTTGGCTGGGACTAACTCCTACGAGCAGTACTTC.